The 8 T cell receptor beta chains reported below all come from one sample, sequenced in a study of identical twins. TCRdb used MiXCR to reprocess the 5' RACE reads, holding one entry per CDR3 protein. The data hold about 520,000 distinct CDR3 sequences, with approximately 22% observed a single time. This sample was also put to use in a study of T cells expressing NK-cell markers.

Sequenced sample: CD4+ T cells sorted from blood. The receptor source for this set is a woman aged 18-29 years in good health.

The rearrangement links TRBV5-1 to TRBJ2-7; D call uncertain. CDR3 size: 17 residues. V dropped 0 bases and J dropped 1 base, with 17 bases sitting between them. The germline V gene encodes CDR1 SGHRS and CDR2 YFSETQ. The CDR3 loop is CASSLARGPIGSYEQYF. The CDR3 coding sequence is TGCGCCAGCAGCTTGGCCCGTGGTCCTATTGGGTCCTACGAGCAGTACTTC.

About this clonotype: A read error may produce the germline difference seen at one junction end. This chain joins TRBV7-7 and TRBJ1-1, with TRBD1 matching 7 bases. CDR1 SSHAT and CDR2 FNYEAQ come from the germline V gene (reference sequence). This CDR3 region has 18 residues. CDR3 nucleotides: TGTGCTAGCAGCTTCCACCCGCTCCTCCGGGACAGCAACACTGAAGCTTTCTTT. This gives the protein CASSFHPLLRDSNTEAFF.

This sequence joins TRBV7-2 and TRBJ2-1, with a weak D call TRBD2 (6 bases). Germline values: CDR1 SGHTA, CDR2 FQGNSA. The CDR3 spans 13 residues. V lost 3 bases and J lost 9, with 12 bases in between. CDR3 sequence reads: CASSLASVSEQFF. The CDR3 bases are TGTGCCAGCAGCTTGGCTAGCGTCAGTGAGCAGTTCTTC. The entire variable domain, with the rest obtained from reference TRBV7-2 and TRBJ2-1, is as follows: GAGVSQSPSNKVTEKGKDVELRCDPISGHTALYWYRQSLGQGLEFLIYFQGNSAPDKSGLPSDRFSAERTGGSVSTLTIQRTQQEDSAVYLCASSLASVSEQFFGPGTRLTVL.

The V gene is TRBV2, the J gene TRBJ1-3; a possible D gene is TRBD1 (5 bases). Per germline, CDR1 SNHLY and CDR2 FYNNEI. The CDR3 has 15 amino acids. The V end was cut by 1 base, the J end by 1 base, with 8 bases between. In nucleotides, the CDR3 is TGTGCCAGCAGTGAAGGGGACGGTTCTGGAAACACCATATATTTT. It specifies CASSEGDGSGNTIYF.

The DNA for the CDR3 is TGTGCCAGTAGAGACAGGTTCGTGGGCGAGCAGTACTTC. It codes for CASRDRFVGEQYF. The chain is built from TRBV19 and TRBJ2-7; maybe TRBD1 (6 bases). Germline CDR1 reads LNHDA; CDR2 reads SQIVND (reference sequence). V lost 6 bases to trimming and J lost 6 bases, with 15 bases between them. The CDR3 length is 13 residues. The entire variable domain, with the rest obtained from reference TRBV19 and TRBJ2-7, is as follows: DGGITQSPKYLFRKEGQNVTLSCEQNLNHDAMYWYRQDPGQGLRLIYYSQIVNDFQKGDIAEGYSVSREKKESFPLTVTSAQKNPTAFYLCASRDRFVGEQYFGPGTRLTVT.

This clonotype was found a few times. This chain uses TRBV7-9 with TRBJ1-4, with unresolved D. The V gene's germline CDR1 is SEHNR and CDR2 FQNEAQ (reference sequence). This CDR3 has 15 residues. Trimming took off 5 bases at V and 2 bases at J, with 12 bases between the two ends. CDR3 sequence: CASSPGSTTNEKLFF. DNA of the CDR3: TGTGCCAGCAGCCCAGGTTCGACGACTAATGAAAAACTGTTTTTT.

CDR3 DNA sequence: TGTGCCAGCAGCATCGAGGGACTAGTCTACAATGAGCAGTTCTTC. Translated: CASSIEGLVYNEQFF. The chain employs TRBV27 and TRBJ2-1; TRBD2 aligns across 8 bases. J gave up 3 bases and V 6 bases, and 7 bases lay outside the gene matches. CDR1 is MNHEY and CDR2 is SMNVEV in the germline V gene (reference sequence). There are 15 residues in the CDR3.

The chain couples TRBV5-6 to TRBJ2-3; 9 bases are shared with TRBD1. J lost 0 bases, V lost 2 bases, and 7 bases had no gene match. Germline values: CDR1 SGHDT, CDR2 YYEEEE. The CDR3 has 17 amino acids. CDR3: CASSFAGTGRSTDTQYF. CDR3 DNA sequence: TGTGCCAGCAGCTTCGCCGGGACAGGGCGTAGCACAGATACGCAGTATTTT.